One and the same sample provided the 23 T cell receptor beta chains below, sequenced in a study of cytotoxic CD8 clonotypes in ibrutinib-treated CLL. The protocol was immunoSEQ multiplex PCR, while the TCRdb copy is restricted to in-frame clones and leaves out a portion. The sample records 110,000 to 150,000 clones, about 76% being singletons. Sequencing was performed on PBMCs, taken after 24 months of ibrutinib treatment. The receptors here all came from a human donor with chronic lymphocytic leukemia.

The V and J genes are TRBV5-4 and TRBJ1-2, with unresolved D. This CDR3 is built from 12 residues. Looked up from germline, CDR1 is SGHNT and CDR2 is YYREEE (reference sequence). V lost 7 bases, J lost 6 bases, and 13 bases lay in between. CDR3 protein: CASRRPGDGYTF. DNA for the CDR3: TGTGCCAGCCGCCGGCCCGGGGATGGCTACACCTTC. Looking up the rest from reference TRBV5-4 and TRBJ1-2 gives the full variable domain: ETGVTQSPTHLIKTRGQQVTLRCSSQSGHNTVSWYQQALGQGPQFIFQYYREEENGRGNFPPRFSGLQFPNYSSELNVNALELDDSALYLCASRRPGDGYTFGSGTRLTVV.

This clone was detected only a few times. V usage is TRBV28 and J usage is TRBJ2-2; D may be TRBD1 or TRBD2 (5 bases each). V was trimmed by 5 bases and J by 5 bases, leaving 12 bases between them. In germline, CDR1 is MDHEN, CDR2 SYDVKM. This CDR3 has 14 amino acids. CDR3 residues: CASSPGTMTGELFF. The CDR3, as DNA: TGTGCCAGCAGTCCCGGGACCATGACCGGGGAGCTGTTTTTT.

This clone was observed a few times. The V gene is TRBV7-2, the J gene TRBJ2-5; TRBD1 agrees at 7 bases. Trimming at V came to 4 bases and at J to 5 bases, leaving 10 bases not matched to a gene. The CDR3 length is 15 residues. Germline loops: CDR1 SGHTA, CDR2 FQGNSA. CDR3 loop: CASSYRQGGTETQYF. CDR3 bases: TGTGCCAGCAGCTACAGACAGGGTGGGACGGAGACCCAGTACTTC. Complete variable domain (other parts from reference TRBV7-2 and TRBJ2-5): GAGVSQSPSNKVTEKGKDVELRCDPISGHTALYWYRQSLGQGLEFLIYFQGNSAPDKSGLPSDRFSAERTGGSVSTLTIQRTQQEDSAVYLCASSYRQGGTETQYFGPGTRLLVL.

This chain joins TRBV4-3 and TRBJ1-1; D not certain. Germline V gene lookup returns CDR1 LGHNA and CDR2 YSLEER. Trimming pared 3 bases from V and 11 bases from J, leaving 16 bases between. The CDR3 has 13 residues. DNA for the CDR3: TGCGCCAGCAGCCATCTGGCCCACCCAGAGGCTTTCTTT. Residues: CASSHLAHPEAFF.

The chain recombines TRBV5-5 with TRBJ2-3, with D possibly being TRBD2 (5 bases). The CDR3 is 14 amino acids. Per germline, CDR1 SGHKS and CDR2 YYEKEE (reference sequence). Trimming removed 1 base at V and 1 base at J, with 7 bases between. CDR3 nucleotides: TGTGCCAGCAGCTTGTCCGGGGGCACAGATACGCAGTATTTT. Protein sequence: CASSLSGGTDTQYF.

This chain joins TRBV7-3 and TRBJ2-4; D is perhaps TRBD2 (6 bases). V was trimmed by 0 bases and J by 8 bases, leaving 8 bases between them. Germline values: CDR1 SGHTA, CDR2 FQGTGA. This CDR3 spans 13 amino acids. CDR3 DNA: TGTGCCAGCAGCTTAACCCGACTAGACATTCAGTACTTC. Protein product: CASSLTRLDIQYF. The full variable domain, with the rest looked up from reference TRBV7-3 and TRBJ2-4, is GAGVSQTPSNKVTEKGKYVELRCDPISGHTALYWYRQSLGQGPEFLIYFQGTGAADDSGLPNDRFFAVRPEGSVSTLKIQRTERGDSAVYLCASSLTRLDIQYFGAGTRLSVL.

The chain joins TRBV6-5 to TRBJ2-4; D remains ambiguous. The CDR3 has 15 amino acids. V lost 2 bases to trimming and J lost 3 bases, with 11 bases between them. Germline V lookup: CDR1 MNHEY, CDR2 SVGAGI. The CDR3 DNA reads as TGTGCCAGCAGTTACGGGCTGGGAAGCAAAAACATTCAGTACTTC. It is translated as CASSYGLGSKNIQYF.

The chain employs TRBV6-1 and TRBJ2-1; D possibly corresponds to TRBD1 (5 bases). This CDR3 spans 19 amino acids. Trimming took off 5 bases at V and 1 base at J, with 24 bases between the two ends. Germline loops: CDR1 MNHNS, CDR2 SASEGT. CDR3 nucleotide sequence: TGTGCCAGCAGTCAAGGGGCCCAGTGGGCCTTTGGTTCCTACAATGAGCAGTTCTTC. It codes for CASSQGAQWAFGSYNEQFF.

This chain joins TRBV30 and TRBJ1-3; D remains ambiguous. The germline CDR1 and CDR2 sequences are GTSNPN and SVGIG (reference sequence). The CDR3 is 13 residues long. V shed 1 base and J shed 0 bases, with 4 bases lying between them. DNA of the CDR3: TGTGCCTGGAGTGGGGTCTCTGGAAACACCATATATTTT. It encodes CAWSGVSGNTIYF.

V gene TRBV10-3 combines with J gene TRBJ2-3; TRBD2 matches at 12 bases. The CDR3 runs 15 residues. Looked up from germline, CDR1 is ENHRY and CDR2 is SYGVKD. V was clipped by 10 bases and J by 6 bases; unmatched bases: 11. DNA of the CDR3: TGTGCCACCCTCTCTAGCGGGAGGGCCGGTGATACGCAGTATTTT. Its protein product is CATLSSGRAGDTQYF.

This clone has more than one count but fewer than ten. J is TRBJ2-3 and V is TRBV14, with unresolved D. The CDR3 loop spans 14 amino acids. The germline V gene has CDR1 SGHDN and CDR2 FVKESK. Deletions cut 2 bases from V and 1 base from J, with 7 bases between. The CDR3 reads CASSQFPGTDTQYF. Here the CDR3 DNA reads TGTGCCAGCAGCCAATTCCCGGGCACAGATACGCAGTATTTT.

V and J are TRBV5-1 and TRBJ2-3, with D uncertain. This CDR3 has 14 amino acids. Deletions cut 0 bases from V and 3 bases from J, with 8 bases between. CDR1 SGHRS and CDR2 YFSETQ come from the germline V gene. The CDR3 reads CASSLASHTDTQYF. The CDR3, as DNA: TGCGCCAGCAGCTTGGCGTCTCATACAGATACGCAGTATTTT.

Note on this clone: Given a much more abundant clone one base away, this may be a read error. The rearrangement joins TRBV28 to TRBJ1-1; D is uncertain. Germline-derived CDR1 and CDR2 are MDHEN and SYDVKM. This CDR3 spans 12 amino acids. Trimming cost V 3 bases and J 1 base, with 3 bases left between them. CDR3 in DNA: TGTGCCAGCAGTTTGGGGAACACTGAAGCTTTCTTT. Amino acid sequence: CASSLGNTEAFF.

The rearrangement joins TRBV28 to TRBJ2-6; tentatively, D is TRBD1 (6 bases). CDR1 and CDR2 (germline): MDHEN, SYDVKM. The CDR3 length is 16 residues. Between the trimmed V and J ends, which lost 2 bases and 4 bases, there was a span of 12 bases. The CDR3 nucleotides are TGTGCCAGCAGTTTACCCCAGGGGTACGGGGCCAACGTCCTGACTTTC. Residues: CASSLPQGYGANVLTF.

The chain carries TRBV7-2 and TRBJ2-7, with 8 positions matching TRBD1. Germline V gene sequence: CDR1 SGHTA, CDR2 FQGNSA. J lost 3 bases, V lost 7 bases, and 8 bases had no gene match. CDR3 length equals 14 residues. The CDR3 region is CASTRGTGGYEQYF. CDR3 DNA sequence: TGTGCCAGCACCCGTGGGACAGGAGGCTACGAGCAGTACTTC.

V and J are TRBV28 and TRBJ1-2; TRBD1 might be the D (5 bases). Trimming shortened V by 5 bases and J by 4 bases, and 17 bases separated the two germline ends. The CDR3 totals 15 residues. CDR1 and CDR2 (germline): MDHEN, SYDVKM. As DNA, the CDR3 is TGTGCCAGCAGTCCCCCGATATGGGGGTTCTATGGCTACACCTTC. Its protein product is CASSPPIWGFYGYTF.

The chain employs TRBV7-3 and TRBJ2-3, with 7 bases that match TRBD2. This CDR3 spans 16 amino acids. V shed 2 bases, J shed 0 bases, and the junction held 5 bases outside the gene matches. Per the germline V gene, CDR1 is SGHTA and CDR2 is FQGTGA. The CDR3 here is CASSLGAGESTDTQYF. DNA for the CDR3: TGTGCCAGCAGCTTAGGGGCGGGGGAGAGCACAGATACGCAGTATTTT.

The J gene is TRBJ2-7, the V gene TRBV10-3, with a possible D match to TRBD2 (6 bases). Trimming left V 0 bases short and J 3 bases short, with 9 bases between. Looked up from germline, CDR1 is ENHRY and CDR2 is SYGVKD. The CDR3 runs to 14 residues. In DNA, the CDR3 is TGTGCCATCAGTGAGTCTTCCGGGGGCTACGAGCAGTACTTC. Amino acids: CAISESSGGYEQYF.

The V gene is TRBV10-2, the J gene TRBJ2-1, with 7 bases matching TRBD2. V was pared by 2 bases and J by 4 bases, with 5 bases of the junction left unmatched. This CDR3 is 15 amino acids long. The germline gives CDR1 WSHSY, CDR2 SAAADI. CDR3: CASSEMGGVYNEQFF. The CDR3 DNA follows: TGCGCCAGCAGTGAGATGGGGGGGGTTTACAATGAGCAGTTCTTC.

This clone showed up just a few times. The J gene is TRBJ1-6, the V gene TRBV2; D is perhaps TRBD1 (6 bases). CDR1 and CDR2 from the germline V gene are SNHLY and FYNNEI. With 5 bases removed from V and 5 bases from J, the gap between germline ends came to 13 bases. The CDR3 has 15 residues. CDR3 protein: CASSPQGRDNSPLHF. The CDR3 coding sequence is TGTGCCAGCAGTCCACAGGGCCGGGATAATTCACCCCTCCACTTT.

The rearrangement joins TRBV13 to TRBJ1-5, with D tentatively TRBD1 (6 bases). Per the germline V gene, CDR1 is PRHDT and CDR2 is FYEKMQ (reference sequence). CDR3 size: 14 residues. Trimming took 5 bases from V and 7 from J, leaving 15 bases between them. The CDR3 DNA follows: TGTGCCAGCAGCCACCGGGACATAGGCCAGCCCCAGCATTTT. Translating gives CASSHRDIGQPQHF. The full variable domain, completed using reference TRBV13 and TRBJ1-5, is AAGVIQSPRHLIKEKRETATLKCYPIPRHDTVYWYQQGPGQDPQFLISFYEKMQSDKGSIPDRFSAQQFSDYHSELNMSSLELGDSALYFCASSHRDIGQPQHFGDGTRLSIL.

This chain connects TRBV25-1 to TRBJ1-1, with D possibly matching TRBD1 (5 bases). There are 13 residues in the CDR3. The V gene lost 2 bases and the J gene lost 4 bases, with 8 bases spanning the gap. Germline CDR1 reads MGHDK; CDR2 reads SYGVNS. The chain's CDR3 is CASSEGGGTEAFF. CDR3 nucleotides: TGTGCCAGCAGTGAAGGGGGGGGCACTGAAGCTTTCTTT.

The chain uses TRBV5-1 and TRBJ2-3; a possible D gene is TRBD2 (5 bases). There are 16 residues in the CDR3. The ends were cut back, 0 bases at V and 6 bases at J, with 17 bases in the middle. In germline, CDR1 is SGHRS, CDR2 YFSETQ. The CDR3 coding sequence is TGCGCCAGCAGCTTGGGATTTGACGGAGGTTGGGATACGCAGTATTTT. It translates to CASSLGFDGGWDTQYF.